These 32 T cell receptor beta chains came from one sample sequenced in a study of T cells after posttransplantation cyclophosphamide. Sequenced by immunoSEQ multiplex PCR; TCRdb stores in-frame clones only, minus some. The repertoire holds approximately 39,000 clones, with over 75% as singletons. Treatment was busulfan-fludarabine conditioning, a marrow graft, and cyclophosphamide on days +3 and +4. The source was CD4+ T cells sorted from blood, collected about 1,900 days after a stem cell transplant with posttransplant cyclophosphamide. The origin of the receptors is a female patient aged 40-50 years who received an allogeneic stem cell transplant from a related donor, was CMV-positive, and had no GVHD. The graft donor may account for some of the T cells.

V usage is TRBV7-8 and J usage is TRBJ2-3; 11 bases align to TRBD2. V dropped 3 bases and J dropped 2; count of bases not matched to a gene: 4. Germline V gene data show CDR1 as SGHVS and CDR2 as FQNEAQ. The CDR3 totals 16 residues. The CDR3 coding sequence is TGTGCCAGCAGCTTCAGGACTAGCGGGCTCACAGATACGCAGTATTTT. Translated: CASSFRTSGLTDTQYF.

For the CDR3, the DNA is TGCGCCAGCAGCCAAGATCGAGAGACAGCGTTTTACAATGAGCAGTTCTTC. Protein product: CASSQDRETAFYNEQFF. The chain links TRBV4-1 to TRBJ2-1; D is perhaps TRBD1 (5 bases). CDR3 size: 17 residues. V lost 0 bases to trimming and J lost 4 bases, with 16 bases between them. Germline V CDR1 and CDR2: MGHRA, YSYEKL.

The V call is TRBV11-3, the J call TRBJ2-2; perhaps TRBD2 as D (5 bases). V was trimmed by 7 bases and J by 0 bases, leaving 12 bases between them. CDR1 and CDR2 (germline): SGHNT, YENEEA. The CDR3 extends over 15 amino acids. The CDR3 DNA is TGTGCCAGCATCGGACTGCCCACGAACACCGGGGAGCTGTTTTTT. Amino acid sequence: CASIGLPTNTGELFF. Using reference TRBV11-3 and TRBJ2-2 for the parts outside the CDR3, the full variable domain is EAGVVQSPRYKIIEKKQPVAFWCNPISGHNTLYWYLQNLGQGPELLIRYENEEAVDDSQLPKDRFSAERLKGVDSTLKIQPAELGDSAVYLCASIGLPTNTGELFFGEGSRLTVL.

This clone came up once. The rearrangement uses TRBV19 and TRBJ2-1, with TRBD2 matching 9 bases. This CDR3 region has 14 residues. Germline CDR1 is LNHDA and CDR2 is SQIVND (reference sequence). V gave up 8 bases and J gave up 8 bases; unmatched junction bases: 10. CDR3 amino acids: CASGRGGGADEQFF. The CDR3 nucleotides read TGTGCCAGTGGGCGGGGGGGCGGTGCTGATGAGCAGTTCTTC.

This clone has just a few counts. The gene calls are TRBV9 and TRBJ1-1, with 8 bases matching TRBD1. Trimming took 0 bases from V and 11 from J; bases not matched to a gene: 6. Germline V lookup: CDR1 SGDLS, CDR2 YYNGEE. The CDR3 totals 13 residues. The CDR3 DNA reads TGTGCCAGCAGCGTAGCGGCAGGGGGCGCGGCTTTCTTT. This encodes CASSVAAGGAAFF.

This chain uses TRBV5-6 with TRBJ2-7, with TRBD2 matching 8 bases. Germline V gene lookup returns CDR1 SGHDT and CDR2 YYEEEE. The CDR3 sequence is 15 residues long. Trimming took 0 bases from V and 7 from J; bases not matched to a gene: 9. The CDR3 DNA follows: TGTGCCAGCAGCTTGGGCGCGGGGGGACTGTGGGAGCAGTACTTC. Residues: CASSLGAGGLWEQYF.

CDR3 DNA: TGTGCCAGCAGGGTCGTCGGGACAGGGCTCGCTTCCCTCTACTTC. It translates to CASRVVGTGLASLYF. The genes are TRBV7-9 and TRBJ2-7; 9 nucleotides line up with TRBD1. V trimming: 6 bases; J trimming: 13 bases; junction bases outside the gene matches: 19. CDR1 is SEHNR and CDR2 is FQNEAQ in the germline V gene (reference sequence). This CDR3 comprises 15 residues.

The V gene is TRBV19, the J gene TRBJ2-7; 9 bases align to TRBD1. Germline CDR1 and CDR2: LNHDA and SQIVND (reference sequence). The V segment lost 2 bases and the J segment 4 bases; nucleotides outside the gene matches: 9. This CDR3 has 16 amino acids. The CDR3 DNA is TGTGCCAGTAGTATACTCATCGGGACAGGGTCGTACGAGCAGTACTTC. Amino acids: CASSILIGTGSYEQYF.

This clone occurred a few times. The V call is TRBV21-1, the J call TRBJ2-5; TRBD1, the table's D call, was not compared with the DNA. TRBV21-1 has pseudogene status. CDR3 length: 16 residues. CDR3 in amino acids: CASSKVHNRSQETQYF. CDR3 in DNA: TGTGCCAGCAGCAAAGTTCACAACAGGTCCCAAGAGACCCAGTACTTC.

The chain uses TRBV5-1 and TRBJ2-5, with TRBD2 matching over 9 bases. Germline trimming cut 1 base from V and 5 bases from J; bases unmatched to any gene: 6. The CDR3 has 15 amino acids. Germline V gives CDR1 SGHRS, CDR2 YFSETQ. CDR3 in DNA: TGCGCCAGCAGCTTGTGGTCTAGCGGGGAGGAGACCCAGTACTTC. This codes for CASSLWSSGEETQYF. Full variable domain (outside the CDR3, taken from reference TRBV5-1 and TRBJ2-5): KAGVTQTPRYLIKTRGQQVTLSCSPISGHRSVSWYQQTPGQGLQFLFEYFSETQRNKGNFPGRFSGRQFSNSRSEMNVSTLELGDSALYLCASSLWSSGEETQYFGPGTRLLVL.

The J gene is TRBJ2-5, the V gene TRBV18; D possibly corresponds to TRBD2 (6 bases). In germline, CDR1 is KGHSH, CDR2 LQKENI. This CDR3 is 15 amino acids long. V was pared by 2 bases and J by 2 bases, with 12 bases between. The CDR3 DNA reads TGTGCCAGCTCACCAACTCACCGGGAGCAAGAGACCCAGTACTTC. Translation gives CASSPTHREQETQYF.

The V and J genes are TRBV5-6 and TRBJ2-7, with D possibly TRBD1 on 6 matching bases. Germline CDR1 is SGHDT and CDR2 is YYEEEE. The CDR3 contains 15 residues. V shed 0 bases and J shed 9 bases, with 19 bases lying between them. CDR3 residues: CASSLGLDLRGSQYF. The DNA for the CDR3 is TGTGCCAGCAGCTTGGGACTCGATCTCAGGGGATCGCAGTACTTC.

J is TRBJ1-1 and V is TRBV5-1; D ambiguous. Germline CDR1 and CDR2: SGHRS and YFSETQ. The CDR3 is made up of 14 amino acids. The V end lost 0 bases, the J end lost 4 bases, and 10 bases lay between the germline ends. The CDR3 loop reads CASSLAKSPTEAFF. The CDR3 coding sequence is TGCGCCAGCAGCTTGGCCAAGAGTCCCACTGAAGCTTTCTTT.

The table lists this clone with a count of one. The chain links TRBV19 to TRBJ2-7; D possibly corresponds to TRBD2 (5 bases). From germline, CDR1 is LNHDA and CDR2 SQIVND (reference sequence). V was shortened by 3 bases and J by 7 bases, with 13 bases between the two germline ends. The CDR3 is made up of 13 amino acids. CDR3 in DNA: TGTGCCAGTAGTATTCTCGGGAATGTTGAGCAGTACTTC. As protein: CASSILGNVEQYF.

The rearrangement joins TRBV7-8 to TRBJ1-2; D is unresolved. The CDR3 runs 14 residues. V lost 1 base and J 4 bases, leaving 10 bases between the germline ends. The germline CDR1 and CDR2 sequences are SGHVS and FQNEAQ. The CDR3 loop is CASSLGILVYGYTF. The CDR3 DNA reads as TGTGCCAGCAGCTTAGGTATACTAGTCTATGGCTACACCTTC.

The sample holds one count of this clone. V gene TRBV19 combines with J gene TRBJ1-4; 8 bases agree with TRBD1. The CDR3 loop spans 14 amino acids. Germline CDR1 LNHDA, CDR2 SQIVND (reference sequence). V dropped 6 bases and J dropped 7; count of bases not matched to a gene: 7. The DNA of the CDR3 is TGTGCCAGTAGCAACGGACAGGGCACTGAAAAACTGTTTTTT. It specifies CASSNGQGTEKLFF.

The V and J genes are TRBV9 and TRBJ2-2; a possible D gene is TRBD2 (6 bases). The germline V gene has CDR1 SGDLS and CDR2 YYNGEE. The CDR3 loop spans 18 amino acids. Trimming shortened V by 3 bases and J by 0 bases, and 18 bases separated the two germline ends. The CDR3 loop reads CASSGGVQVFANTGELFF. In DNA, the CDR3 is TGTGCCAGCAGCGGGGGGGTACAGGTTTTCGCGAACACCGGGGAGCTGTTTTTT.

The rearrangement joins TRBV18 to TRBJ2-7; D is unclear. Between the trimmed V and J ends, which lost 4 bases and 5 bases, there was a span of 12 bases. The germline V gene encodes CDR1 KGHSH and CDR2 LQKENI. There are 13 residues in the CDR3. The CDR3 here is CASSLVNRDEQYF. The CDR3 DNA follows: TGTGCCAGCTCACTCGTCAACCGGGACGAGCAGTACTTC.

The chain combines TRBV5-8 with TRBJ2-1; D perhaps matches TRBD1 (6 bases). The CDR3 length is 16 residues. Trimming stripped 2 bases from V and 6 bases from J, with 18 bases between. CDR1 is SGHTS, CDR2 YDEGEE, per germline. CDR3 nucleotide sequence: TGTGCCAGCAGCTTAACCCTGGGGGCTGGGGGCAATGAGCAGTTCTTC. Translating it yields CASSLTLGAGGNEQFF.

V gene TRBV7-3 combines with J gene TRBJ2-5, with 7 bases fitting TRBD2. Germline CDR1 SGHTA, CDR2 FQGTGA. With V trimmed by 3 bases and J by 2 bases, 6 bases remained unmatched. The CDR3 spans 15 residues. CDR3: CASSFMGGEQETQYF. CDR3 DNA: TGTGCCAGCAGCTTCATGGGGGGGGAGCAAGAGACCCAGTACTTC.

The chain employs TRBV6-6 and TRBJ1-6, with 7 bases fitting TRBD1. The V and J ends lost 6 bases and 2 bases, in that order; junction bases with no gene match: 4. The CDR3 spans 15 residues. CDR1 and CDR2 (germline): MNHNY, SVGAGI (reference sequence). In DNA form, the CDR3 reads TGTGCCAGCAGAGACGGACAGGCCTATAATTCACCCCTCCACTTT. Translating gives CASRDGQAYNSPLHF.

V is TRBV13 and J is TRBJ2-2; 7 bases line up with TRBD1. This CDR3 has 14 residues. The germline CDR1 and CDR2 sequences are PRHDT and FYEKMQ (reference sequence). Trimming removed 6 bases from V and 6 bases from J; junction bases left unmatched: 7. The CDR3: CASRKQGPAGELFF. In DNA, the CDR3 is TGTGCCAGCAGGAAACAGGGGCCCGCCGGGGAGCTGTTTTTT.

The V gene is TRBV29-1, the J gene TRBJ2-5, with D maybe TRBD2 (7 bases). The germline V and J ends were trimmed by 4 bases and 1 base, with 10 bases remaining between them. The CDR3 covers 13 residues. Per the germline V gene, CDR1 is SQVTM and CDR2 is ANQGSEA. The CDR3 is CSVVGGGQETQYF. Here the CDR3 DNA reads TGCAGCGTTGTGGGAGGGGGCCAAGAGACCCAGTACTTC.

This rearrangement joins TRBV7-6 to TRBJ2-3; D uncertain. The CDR3 has 13 residues. Germline V gene sequence: CDR1 SGHVS, CDR2 FNYEAQ. V was trimmed by 5 bases and J by 5 bases, leaving 11 bases between them. This CDR3 is CASSRKPGDTQYF. CDR3 nucleotides: TGTGCCAGCAGCCGTAAACCCGGAGATACGCAGTATTTT.

J is TRBJ1-3 and V is TRBV27; tentative D call: TRBD1 (5 bases). Trimming pared 2 bases from V and 4 bases from J, leaving 15 bases between. CDR1 and CDR2 (germline): MNHEY, SMNVEV (reference sequence). This CDR3 spans 16 amino acids. In DNA form, the CDR3 reads TGTGCCAGCAGTTTAGGGCCCGCGGGGGTCGGAAACACCATATATTTT. Encoded protein: CASSLGPAGVGNTIYF.

The chain links TRBV21-1 to TRBJ1-5; the D call TRBD1 from the table was never checked on the DNA. TRBV21-1 is listed as a pseudogene. CDR3 size: 18 residues. CDR3: CASSNPHPGGNSNQPQHF. CDR3 coding DNA: TGTGCCAGCAGCAACCCCCATCCAGGGGGGAATAGCAATCAGCCCCAGCATTTT.

The chain links TRBV9 to TRBJ1-4, with 8 bases lining up with TRBD1. In germline, CDR1 is SGDLS, CDR2 YYNGEE. The CDR3 is 14 amino acids. V was clipped by 4 bases and J by 7 bases; unmatched bases: 6. The CDR3 sequence is CASSPRGQGEKLFF. CDR3 DNA sequence: TGTGCCAGCAGCCCCAGGGGGCAAGGTGAAAAACTGTTTTTT.

V usage is TRBV5-4 and J usage is TRBJ2-5, with 10 bases that match TRBD1. The CDR3 contains 16 residues. Looked up from germline, CDR1 is SGHNT and CDR2 is YYREEE (reference sequence). The junction had 10 bases not matched to a gene; V was cut back by 4 bases and J by 4 bases. Here the CDR3 reads CASSTWGQGQSETQYF. CDR3 nucleotides: TGTGCCAGCAGCACCTGGGGACAGGGGCAGTCAGAGACCCAGTACTTC.

J is TRBJ1-3 and V is TRBV18; 7 bases are a match to TRBD1. The CDR3 has 16 amino acids. Germline-derived CDR1 and CDR2 are KGHSH and LQKENI. V dropped 3 bases and J dropped 2; count of bases not matched to a gene: 7. CDR3 DNA sequence: TGTGCCAGCTCACCCTCCCAGGGGGGAACTGGAAACACCATATATTTT. Translating gives CASSPSQGGTGNTIYF.

This rearrangement joins TRBV4-1 to TRBJ1-1; no firm D call. The CDR3 sequence is 17 residues long. V was pared by 0 bases and J by 0 bases, with 14 bases between. Germline CDR1 reads MGHRA; CDR2 reads YSYEKL. CDR3 DNA sequence: TGCGCCAGCAGCCAAGATCGTAGTAATTTCGTGAACACTGAAGCTTTCTTT. Translated, it gives CASSQDRSNFVNTEAFF.

The V call is TRBV5-4, the J call TRBJ1-6; 7 bases are a match to TRBD1. CDR3 size: 13 residues. Germline V gene data show CDR1 as SGHNT and CDR2 as YYREEE (reference sequence). V shed 9 bases and J 9 bases; nucleotides not matched to a gene: 9. The CDR3 reads CATATGFGSPLHF. The CDR3 bases are TGTGCCACCGCGACAGGGTTCGGTTCACCCCTCCACTTT.

The chain joins TRBV7-2 to TRBJ1-5; 8 positions agree with TRBD1. The CDR3 is 18 residues long. Per the germline V gene, CDR1 is SGHTA and CDR2 is FQGNSA. Trimming removed 5 bases from V and 0 bases from J; junction bases left unmatched: 12. CDR3 region: CASSPSPRGLNSNQPQHF. The CDR3 DNA reads TGTGCCAGCAGCCCCAGCCCCAGGGGGCTCAATAGCAATCAGCCCCAGCATTTT.